This T cell receptor (beta chain) is drawn from a study of blood T cell repertoires in COVID-19. At the level of the study: The United States, Italy and Spain provided the acute and convalescent COVID-19 samples.

The V segment lost 0 bases and the J segment 4 bases; nucleotides outside the gene matches: 9. This CDR3 has 17 residues. Germline V gene sequence: CDR1 MNHEY, CDR2 SMNVEV (reference sequence). Enrollment of patients from Seattle took place during active infection, with longitudinal follow-up. Authors' methods: Reference gene primer amplification in the assay estimated nucleated cell counts. Libraries were prepared by immunoSEQ multiplex PCR; TCRdb keeps only in-frame clonotypes and omits some of them. V, J and clone size were drawn from that table, and D and trimming were deduced from the DNA. The sample lists 150,000 to 200,000 clones, about 86% occurring once.

Sequencing was carried out using peripheral blood. The chain carries TRBV27 and TRBJ2-1, with 7 bases aligning to TRBD2. The receptor was derived from a woman in her 70s with COVID-19, enrolled during active disease. As DNA, the CDR3 is TGTGCCAGCAGTTTATCGGTCGGGGGGTCCCCTTACAATGAGCAGTTCTTC. Translating it yields CASSLSVGGSPYNEQFF.